This TCR beta chain is drawn from a study of shared clonotypes between healthy human individuals. Points from the study as a whole: What rarefaction showed was incomplete sorted-subset sequencing despite large depth. Sharing across several donors was seen in 4.5% to 6.5% of naive CD4 clonotypes.

Clones were read by immunoSEQ multiplex PCR, and TCRdb kept only the in-frame ones, dropping some. The data contain approximately 980,000 clones, 76% of them singletons. On this clone: Its antigen is not identified.

Unmatched junction bases numbered 5, after V lost 6 bases and J lost 5 bases. Germline V lookup: CDR1 MNHEY, CDR2 SVGAGI. CDR3 length: 14 amino acids. This chain joins TRBV6-5 and TRBJ1-5; 9 nucleotides agree with TRBD1. The TCR sequence derives from a man aged 18 to 29 in good health. The sample consisted of memory CD4+ T cells sorted from blood. Described subset: CD45RA-negative fraction. CDR3 in amino acids: CASRATGGHQPQHF. CDR3 sequence (DNA): TGTGCCAGCAGGGCGACAGGGGGGCATCAGCCCCAGCATTTT.